This is a list of T cell receptor beta chains from one sample in a study of a mutant IDH1 vaccine in newly diagnosed glioma. The table came from immunoSEQ multiplex PCR; TCRdb's copy has only in-frame clones and leaves some out. The sample yields about 69,000 clones, about 86% seen once. Sequenced material: PBMCs, taken from a glioma patient treated with radiotherapy, temozolomide or both. These receptors all come from a man aged 25 to 40 with glioma. CDR3s include the opening cysteine and the closing phenylalanine or tryptophan. A D gene is named only where the DNA matches it firmly.

v_call: TRBV7-2
d_call: .
cdr3_length: 13
cdr3_aa: CASSLVQHYEQYF

v_call: TRBV7-9
d_call: .
cdr3_length: 13
cdr3_aa: CASSPGQGYGYTF

v_call: TRBV19
d_call: .
cdr3_length: 14
cdr3_aa: CASKNGGAPTEQYF

v_call: TRBV30
d_call: TRBD1
cdr3_length: 12
cdr3_aa: CAWTGGNYGYTF

v_call: TRBV7-9
d_call: .
cdr3_length: 14
cdr3_aa: CASTVQGPNTEAFF

v_call: TRBV19
d_call: TRBD1
cdr3_length: 15
cdr3_aa: CASATSTGGNQPQHF

v_call: TRBV18
d_call: TRBD1
cdr3_length: 15
cdr3_aa: CASSPPGQGNQPQHF

v_call: TRBV19
d_call: .
cdr3_length: 17
cdr3_aa: CASSIEGSWNSNQPQHF

v_call: TRBV6-5
d_call: .
cdr3_length: 15
cdr3_aa: CATRGGRLYNSPLHF

v_call: TRBV6-4
d_call: .
cdr3_length: 14
cdr3_aa: CASTPNRDTGELFF

v_call: TRBV28
d_call: TRBD1
cdr3_length: 19
cdr3_aa: CASSFRGQGLTSSYNEQFF

v_call: TRBV18
d_call: .
cdr3_length: 15
cdr3_aa: CASSPWTDRAGEQYF

v_call: TRBV29-1
d_call: .
cdr3_length: 15
cdr3_aa: CSVLRLWGSNTEAFF

v_call: TRBV25-1
d_call: .
cdr3_length: 11
cdr3_aa: CASSSGVGYTF

v_call: TRBV4-1
d_call: .
cdr3_length: 13
cdr3_aa: CASSIQDSYGYTF

v_call: TRBV4-2
d_call: .
cdr3_length: 17
cdr3_aa: CASSQDLRGLVQETQYF

v_call: TRBV6-5
d_call: .
cdr3_length: 14
cdr3_aa: CASSYDWKNSPLHF

v_call: TRBV5-1
d_call: TRBD1
cdr3_length: 17
cdr3_aa: CASARLFGQGANSPLHF

v_call: TRBV6-5
d_call: TRBD1
cdr3_length: 15
cdr3_aa: CASSLAGQGVGGYTF

v_call: TRBV18
d_call: .
cdr3_length: 11
cdr3_aa: CASSPWGEQFF

v_call: TRBV27
d_call: TRBD1
cdr3_length: 14
cdr3_aa: CASSSGQGGTEAFF

v_call: TRBV29-1
d_call: .
cdr3_length: 12
cdr3_aa: CSVGDSGNTIYF

v_call: TRBV4-1
d_call: .
cdr3_length: 16
cdr3_aa: CASSRSPYLDRDTQYF

v_call: TRBV7-8
d_call: .
cdr3_length: 16
cdr3_aa: CASSLAGQYSYNEQFF

v_call: TRBV6-5
d_call: .
cdr3_length: 12
cdr3_aa: CASSSVTDEAFF

v_call: TRBV7-8
d_call: .
cdr3_length: 16
cdr3_aa: CASSFMQGMGNQPQHF

v_call: TRBV29-1
d_call: .
cdr3_length: 18
cdr3_aa: CSVPPRLDQGSTISGYTF

v_call: TRBV25-1
d_call: .
cdr3_length: 15
cdr3_aa: CASSESRGYGSPLHF

v_call: TRBV5-6
d_call: .
cdr3_length: 17
cdr3_aa: CASSFDPGRGNTDTQYF

v_call: TRBV11-3
d_call: .
cdr3_length: 12
cdr3_aa: CASSLLQGEQYF

v_call: TRBV11-2
d_call: .
cdr3_length: 18
cdr3_aa: CASSLNPVGRRYYNEQFF

v_call: TRBV4-1
d_call: .
cdr3_length: 15
cdr3_aa: CASSQEMVGLTEAFF

v_call: TRBV7-2
d_call: .
cdr3_length: 17
cdr3_aa: CASSLVVTNLAKNIQYF

v_call: TRBV6-5
d_call: .
cdr3_length: 14
cdr3_aa: CASSSSGRDYEQYF

v_call: TRBV6-5
d_call: TRBD1
cdr3_length: 14
cdr3_aa: CASSSDRGGEKLFF

v_call: TRBV4-1
d_call: .
cdr3_length: 17
cdr3_aa: CASSQDETAPANQPQHF

v_call: TRBV2
d_call: TRBD1
cdr3_length: 12
cdr3_aa: CASSTGVETQYF

v_call: TRBV27
d_call: TRBD1
cdr3_length: 15
cdr3_aa: CASSLRTGELYEQYF

v_call: TRBV19
d_call: TRBD2
cdr3_length: 15
cdr3_aa: CASSTTSGGTDTQYF

v_call: TRBV6-5
d_call: .
cdr3_length: 13
cdr3_aa: CASQRRDRSPLHF

v_call: TRBV30
d_call: .
cdr3_length: 13
cdr3_aa: CAWSVDSSQPQHF

v_call: TRBV2
d_call: .
cdr3_length: 13
cdr3_aa: CASKETGGTEAFF

v_call: TRBV7-9
d_call: .
cdr3_length: 13
cdr3_aa: CASSLEGNTEAFF

v_call: TRBV11-2
d_call: .
cdr3_length: 14
cdr3_aa: CASSARDTYNEQFF

v_call: TRBV6-6
d_call: .
cdr3_length: 15
cdr3_aa: CASSYRDSAGNTIYF

v_call: TRBV2
d_call: TRBD1
cdr3_length: 14
cdr3_aa: CASRRDRGEETQYF

v_call: TRBV28
d_call: .
cdr3_length: 16
cdr3_aa: CASSSLGGGSGNTIYF

v_call: TRBV30
d_call: .
cdr3_length: 14
cdr3_aa: CAWSVGGGGQPQHF

v_call: TRBV5-1
d_call: .
cdr3_length: 16
cdr3_aa: CASSLGGSDSTYEQYF

v_call: TRBV2
d_call: .
cdr3_length: 14
cdr3_aa: CASTQGGREKKLFF

v_call: TRBV7-8
d_call: TRBD1
cdr3_length: 15
cdr3_aa: CASSRGTGGTYEQYF

v_call: TRBV11-2
d_call: .
cdr3_length: 10
cdr3_aa: CASRGNTIYF

v_call: TRBV4-2
d_call: .
cdr3_length: 15
cdr3_aa: CASSQGISPGEKLFF

v_call: TRBV19
d_call: TRBD2
cdr3_length: 15
cdr3_aa: CASSSSGGGYNEQFF

v_call: TRBV28
d_call: TRBD2
cdr3_length: 18
cdr3_aa: CASSLSKRTSGKQETQYF